These T cell receptor beta chains were read from a single sample in a study of early T cells in non-severe SARS-CoV-2 infection. TCRdb reprocessed the 5' RACE reads via MiXCR and lists one record per CDR3 protein. The sample has nearly 50,000 distinct CDR3 sequences, approximately 6% seen once; the top ten hold about 7%. This sample comprised whole blood, obtained at baseline. These receptors all stem from an adult who was a healthcare worker with PCR-confirmed SARS-CoV-2 infection or an uninfected control (not recorded which). Each CDR3 is given with its conserved first and last residue. D genes are given only for firm matches. Where a row states a size, it is once, few, many or the class of an expanded clone; other rows omit it.

TRBJ2-7 NA TRBD1 TRBV20-1 TGCAGTGCTAGAGAAGGACAGGGGCGAGTACCCCCCGGGAACGAGCAGTACTTC CSAREGQGRVPPGNEQYF
TRBJ2-4 NA NA TRBV7-7 TGTGCTAGCAGCTTAAGGAGCCCAAAACAGGGACCCAAAAACATTCAGTACTTC CASSLRSPKQGPKNIQYF
TRBJ2-7 NA NA TRBV29-1 TGCAGCGTTGACGTTCCCGCTGGCGGGAAGTACGAGCAGTACTTC CSVDVPAGGKYEQYF
TRBJ1-1 medium-sized NA TRBV4-3 TGCGCCAGCAGCCAAGATATGGGTAGACAGCCTCTATTAAGCACTGAAGCTTTCTTT CASSQDMGRQPLLSTEAFF
TRBJ2-7 few NA TRBV12-3/TRBV12-4 TGTGCCAGCAGCCAAAGGAGATTAACCTACGAGCAGTACTTC CASSQRRLTYEQYF
TRBJ2-7 many TRBD1 TRBV4-2 TGTGCCAGCAGCCAAGCCGGGACAGGGGGAGGCGAGCAGTACTTC CASSQAGTGGGEQYF
TRBJ1-1 NA TRBD1 TRBV11-2 TGTGCCAGCAGCCCCCAGGGGGTGCGCACTGAAGCTTTCTTT CASSPQGVRTEAFF
TRBJ2-2 NA NA TRBV9 TGTGCCAGCAGCGTAGGACAGATCACCGCGGAGCTGTTTTTT CASSVGQITAELFF
TRBJ1-1 NA TRBD1 TRBV28 TGTGCCAGCAGTTTTACGGGACAGGTGTCGATGGGGGCTTTCTTT CASSFTGQVSMGAFF
TRBJ2-7 few NA TRBV18 TGTGCCAGCTCACCACAAGGCCCGGATCTGGGTGAGCAGTACTTC CASSPQGPDLGEQYF
TRBJ2-4 NA TRBD2 TRBV6-2/TRBV6-3 TGTGCCAGCAGTACCGGCCCGACTAGCGGGAGGAGAGACATTCAGTACTTC CASSTGPTSGRRDIQYF
TRBJ2-1 few NA TRBV12-3/TRBV12-4 TGTGCCAGCAGTTTGGAGGCTGAGCAGTTCTTC CASSLEAEQFF
TRBJ2-5 many NA TRBV28 TGTGCCAGCAGTGCAACCTGGACCCAGTACTTC CASSATWTQYF
TRBJ2-1 NA NA TRBV27 TGTGCCAGCAGTTTAAATTCAGTCGGTGAGCAGTTCTTC CASSLNSVGEQFF
TRBJ2-7 many NA TRBV10-3 TGTGCCATCAGTGATCTGACAGGAGACCGGGTTAAGTACTTC CAISDLTGDRVKYF
TRBJ2-5 many NA TRBV7-2 TGTGCCAGCAGCTTTTACGGCCAAGAGACCCAGTACTTC CASSFYGQETQYF
TRBJ2-7 many TRBD2 TRBV7-8 TGTGCCAGCAGCTTGGGGACTAGCGGTATAACCTACGAGCAGTACTTC CASSLGTSGITYEQYF